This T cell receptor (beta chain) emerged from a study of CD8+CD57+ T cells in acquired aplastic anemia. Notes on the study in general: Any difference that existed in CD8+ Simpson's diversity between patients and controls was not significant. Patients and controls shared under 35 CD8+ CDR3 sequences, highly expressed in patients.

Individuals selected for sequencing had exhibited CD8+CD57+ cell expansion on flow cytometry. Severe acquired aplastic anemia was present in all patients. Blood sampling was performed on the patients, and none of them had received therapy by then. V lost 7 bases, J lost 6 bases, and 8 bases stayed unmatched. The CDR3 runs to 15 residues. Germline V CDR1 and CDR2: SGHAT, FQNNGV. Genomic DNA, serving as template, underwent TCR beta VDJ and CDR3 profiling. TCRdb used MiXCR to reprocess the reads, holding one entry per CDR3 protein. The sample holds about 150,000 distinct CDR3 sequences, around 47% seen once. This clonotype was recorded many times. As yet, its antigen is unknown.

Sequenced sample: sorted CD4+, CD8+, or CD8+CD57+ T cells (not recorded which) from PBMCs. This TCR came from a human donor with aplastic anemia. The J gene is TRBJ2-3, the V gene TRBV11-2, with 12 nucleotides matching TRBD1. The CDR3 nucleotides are TGTGCCAGCACCCCGGGACAGGGGGCGCCGGATACGCAGTATTTT. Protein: CASTPGQGAPDTQYF.